This TCR beta chain was obtained from a study of shared clonotypes between healthy human individuals. Study at large: Every donor yielded three CD4 naive, three CD4 memory, two CD8 naive and one CD8 memory plate. General study findings and limits: The study generally estimated greater richness for naive than memory subsets.

As to this clone: Its antigen is still unknown.

Assay: immunoSEQ multiplex PCR; the TCRdb copy retains only in-frame clones and omits some. Of about 300,000 clones detected, under 80% appear once; the ten largest clones hold about a tenth. Every one of the donors was a Caucasian adult that lived in Nashville, Tennessee. This CDR3 comprises 16 residues. Trimming cost V 7 bases and J 4 bases, with 20 bases left between them. The germline V gene has CDR1 MDHEN and CDR2 SYDVKM. The rearrangement uses TRBV28 and TRBJ1-5; possible D gene TRBD1, 5 bases. The clonotype comes from a man under 40 in good health. Sequenced: memory CD4+ T cells sorted from blood. Documented subset: CD45RA-negative fraction. Here the CDR3 reads CASTIPDTGFNQPQHF. In DNA, the CDR3 is TGTGCCAGCACCATCCCGGACACGGGTTTTAATCAGCCCCAGCATTTT.